The 25 T cell receptor beta chains in this list originate from one sample, sequenced in a study of blood T cells in healthy people across ages. A second about 7 to 11 cycle PCR used barcoded and J-beta primers. TCRdb reprocessed the 5' RACE reads with MiXCR, giving one entry per CDR3 protein. Of over a million distinct CDR3 sequences in the sample, roughly 43% were seen once. Sequencing input: blood. The receptors were gathered from a woman younger than 30 in good health.

The J gene is TRBJ2-1, the V gene TRBV7-3; TRBD2 agrees at 9 bases. Germline CDR1 reads SGHTA; CDR2 reads FQGTGA. Trimming cost V 0 bases and J 8 bases; bases outside gene matches: 11. The CDR3 length is 17 residues. The CDR3 bases are TGTGCCAGCAGCTTAACTACCCTAGCGGGAAGGCGCGATGAGCAGTTCTTC. Its translation: CASSLTTLAGRRDEQFF.

The V and J genes are TRBV6-2 or TRBV6-3 and TRBJ2-1; TRBD2 matches 8 bases. Germline V lookup: CDR1 MNHEY, CDR2 SVGEGT. CDR3 length equals 15 residues. V dropped 6 bases and J dropped 2; count of bases not matched to a gene: 6. CDR3 bases: TGTGCCAGCAGACCCGGGGGGGTGACCTACAATGAGCAGTTCTTC. The encoded protein is CASRPGGVTYNEQFF.

This chain uses TRBV5-5 with TRBJ2-1, with 9 bases matching TRBD1. Germline V gene lookup returns CDR1 SGHKS and CDR2 YYEKEE (reference sequence). The CDR3 extends over 14 amino acids. J lost 1 base, V lost 7 bases, and 3 bases had no gene match. CDR3 in amino acids: CASEDRGSYNEQFF. CDR3 DNA sequence: TGTGCCAGCGAGGACAGGGGTTCCTACAATGAGCAGTTCTTC.

This chain links TRBV10-3 with TRBJ2-5, with 7 nucleotides matching TRBD2. CDR3 length: 16 amino acids. V shed 4 bases, J shed 4 bases, and the junction held 12 bases outside the gene matches. Germline-derived CDR1 and CDR2 are ENHRY and SYGVKD. The DNA for the CDR3 is TGTGCCATCAGTGGGGTAGCGGCGGGAGAACCAGAGACCCAGTACTTC. Encoded protein: CAISGVAAGEPETQYF.

As regards this clonotype: This clone may be a read error of a much larger clone one base away. The chain uses TRBV13 and TRBJ1-2; 9 bases are shared with TRBD1. Germline V gene lookup returns CDR1 PRHDT and CDR2 FYEKMQ (reference sequence). The CDR3 is made up of 15 amino acids. CDR3 loop: CASRLTGTGNYGHTF. DNA of the CDR3: TGTGCCAGCAGATTAACCGGGACAGGGAACTATGGCCACACCTTC. The entire variable domain, with the rest obtained from reference TRBV13 and TRBJ1-2, is as follows: AAGVIQSPRHLIKEKRETATLKCYPIPRHDTVYWYQQGPGQDPQFLISFYEKMQSDKGSIPDRFSAQQFSDYHSELNMSSLELGDSALYFCASRLTGTGNYGHTFGSGTRLTVV.

The chain links TRBV7-9 to TRBJ2-3; D is uncertain. The CDR3 covers 15 residues. V gave up 5 bases and J gave up 2 bases, with 14 bases separating them. Germline V gene lookup returns CDR1 SEHNR and CDR2 FQNEAQ (reference sequence). CDR3 region: CASSLDRRTTDTQYF. The DNA of the CDR3 is TGTGCCAGCAGCCTGGATCGGCGGACCACAGATACGCAGTATTTT. The full variable domain, in which reference TRBV7-9 and TRBJ2-3 provide the parts outside the CDR3, is DTGVSQNPRHKITKRGQNVTFRCDPISEHNRLYWYRQTLGQGPEFLTYFQNEAQLEKSRLLSDRFSAERPKGSFSTLEIQRTEQGDSAMYLCASSLDRRTTDTQYFGPGTRLTVL.

The genes are TRBV5-1 and TRBJ1-2; D is undetermined. Germline loops: CDR1 SGHRS, CDR2 YFSETQ. V lost 1 base and J 0 bases, leaving 10 bases between the germline ends. This CDR3 has 15 amino acids. CDR3 region: CASSLQYETNYGYTF. DNA for the CDR3: TGCGCCAGCAGCTTGCAGTATGAGACTAACTATGGCTACACCTTC.

The chain is built from TRBV2 and TRBJ2-7; D assignment may be TRBD1 or TRBD2 (5 bases each). V dropped 7 bases and J dropped 6 bases, with 13 bases sitting between them. This CDR3 is 12 amino acids long. Germline V gene lookup returns CDR1 SNHLY and CDR2 FYNNEI. The CDR3 loop is CASNLGTGEQYF. The CDR3, as DNA: TGTGCCAGCAATTTGGGGACGGGCGAGCAGTACTTC.

This clonotype was seen a handful of times. This chain links TRBV2 with TRBJ2-1; D is undetermined. The CDR3 loop spans 14 amino acids. V was clipped by 4 bases and J by 0 bases, with 7 bases between them. CDR1 and CDR2 from the germline V gene are SNHLY and FYNNEI. CDR3 sequence: CASSGHRSYNEQFF. In DNA form, the CDR3 reads TGTGCCAGCAGTGGGCACCGCTCCTACAATGAGCAGTTCTTC.

The CDR3 nucleotides are TGTGCCAGCAGGGCGGACCGGACAACTAATGAAAAACTGTTTTTT. This codes for CASRADRTTNEKLFF. The chain is built from TRBV6-1 and TRBJ1-4, with D hard to call. Germline V CDR1 and CDR2: MNHNS, SASEGT. CDR3 length equals 15 residues. Trimming removed 6 bases at V and 0 bases at J, with 11 bases between.

This clonotype came up a few times. The CDR3 DNA reads as TGTGCCAGCAGTTTAAGGACCACCCTAGACTACACCTTC. Amino acids: CASSLRTTLDYTF. The chain has TRBV12-3 or TRBV12-4 and TRBJ1-2; the D is unclear. This CDR3 has 13 residues. V was shortened by 2 bases and J by 10 bases, with 14 bases between the two germline ends.

Only a few counts were recorded for this clonotype. This rearrangement joins TRBV20-1 to TRBJ1-6; TRBD1 aligns across 7 bases. The CDR3 runs 15 residues. Trimming cost V 6 bases and J 2 bases; bases outside gene matches: 7. Germline V gene data show CDR1 as DFQATT and CDR2 as SNEGSKA (reference sequence). In nucleotides, the CDR3 is TGCAGTGCCCTAAACAGGGGTGCCTATAATTCACCCCTCCACTTT. Amino acids: CSALNRGAYNSPLHF.

This clonotype was observed a few times. This chain connects TRBV7-2 to TRBJ2-1; no definite D call. Trimming removed 1 base from V and 3 bases from J, with 4 bases in between. CDR3 length equals 13 residues. Germline values: CDR1 SGHTA, CDR2 FQGNSA. The CDR3 spells CASSLVIYNEQFF. For the CDR3, the DNA is TGTGCCAGCAGCTTAGTTATCTACAATGAGCAGTTCTTC.

The rearrangement uses TRBV9 and TRBJ2-3, with a possible D match to TRBD2 (5 bases). The germline V and J ends were trimmed by 4 bases and 4 bases, with 19 bases remaining between them. Germline loops: CDR1 SGDLS, CDR2 YYNGEE. The CDR3 is made up of 16 amino acids. CDR3 sequence: CASSPYSPSSPDTQYF. In nucleotides, the CDR3 is TGTGCCAGCAGCCCATATAGTCCTAGCAGTCCAGATACGCAGTATTTT.

The genes are TRBV6-5 and TRBJ1-1; D unclear. There are 13 residues in the CDR3. V lost 6 bases and J lost 2, with 10 bases in between. From germline, CDR1 is MNHEY and CDR2 SVGAGI. CDR3 in amino acids: CASRAPANTEAFF. CDR3 bases: TGTGCCAGCAGGGCTCCTGCTAACACTGAAGCTTTCTTT.

The gene calls are TRBV6-5 and TRBJ1-1; a possible D gene is TRBD1 (5 bases). The CDR3 covers 13 residues. Germline lookup yields CDR1 MNHEY and CDR2 SVGAGI. V dropped 7 bases and J dropped 1 base, with 10 bases sitting between them. The CDR3 sequence: CASTTTANTEAFF. As DNA, the CDR3 is TGTGCCAGCACCACGACAGCGAACACTGAAGCTTTCTTT.

This clonotype has more than one count but fewer than ten. V is TRBV7-9 and J is TRBJ2-7; D unclear. The CDR3 sequence is 14 residues long. Germline lookup yields CDR1 SEHNR and CDR2 FQNEAQ (reference sequence). V lost 7 bases and J 0 bases, leaving 13 bases between the germline ends. CDR3 bases: TGTGCCAGCAACCCCCTGACATCCTCCTACGAGCAGTACTTC. Protein: CASNPLTSSYEQYF.

The chain uses TRBV25-1 and TRBJ2-2, with D perhaps matching TRBD2 (5 bases). The V end was cut by 5 bases, the J end by 0 bases, with 10 bases between. The CDR3 runs 15 residues. Germline CDR1 reads MGHDK; CDR2 reads SYGVNS. The CDR3 protein is CASSSSSANTGELFF. For the CDR3, the DNA is TGTGCCAGCAGTTCTAGCTCAGCGAACACCGGGGAGCTGTTTTTT.

This clonotype was detected once. The V gene is TRBV12-3 or TRBV12-4, the J gene TRBJ2-5; TRBD1 matches 7 bases. The CDR3 is 16 amino acids. The V segment lost 5 bases and the J segment 0 bases; nucleotides outside the gene matches: 9. CDR3 nucleotide sequence: TGTGCCAGCAGTCCGCCGACAGGGAAGGACCAAGAGACCCAGTACTTC. Its translation: CASSPPTGKDQETQYF.

The chain links TRBV7-2 to TRBJ2-2; D is unresolved. V dropped 1 base and J dropped 1 base, with 7 bases sitting between them. The CDR3 is made up of 15 amino acids. Germline assignment: CDR1 SGHTA and CDR2 FQGNSA. CDR3 coding DNA: TGTGCCAGCAGCTTAGAGCCGGAGAACACCGGGGAGCTGTTTTTT. It encodes CASSLEPENTGELFF.

V usage is TRBV4-3 and J usage is TRBJ2-3, with TRBD2 identical over 12 bases. CDR1 is LGHNA, CDR2 YSLEER, per germline. This CDR3 has 17 residues. V trimming: 0 bases; J trimming: 4 bases; junction bases outside the gene matches: 5. Here the CDR3 reads CASSQDPSGGAADTQYF. The DNA of the CDR3 is TGCGCCAGCAGCCAAGATCCTAGCGGGGGGGCTGCAGATACGCAGTATTTT.

The V gene is TRBV12-5, the J gene TRBJ2-1, with 8 bases matching TRBD2. CDR3 length: 14 residues. Germline V lookup: CDR1 LGHNT, CDR2 FRNRAP. V lost 5 bases to trimming and J lost 6 bases; unmatched junction nucleotides: 6. CDR3 in amino acids: CASGLGTSINEQFF. The CDR3 coding sequence is TGTGCTAGTGGTCTCGGGACTAGTATCAATGAGCAGTTCTTC.

Worth noting for this clonotype: A junction end diverges from the germline sequence, so it may reflect a read error. The chain has TRBV11-2 and TRBJ2-5; 16 bases are a match to TRBD2. CDR3 size: 17 residues. Germline V CDR1 and CDR2: SGHAT, FQNNGV. The CDR3 bases are TGTACCAGCAGCCCTGGGACTAGCGGGGGGGCCCGGGAGACCCAGTACTTC. Its translation: CTSSPGTSGGARETQYF.

A few counts support this clonotype. This chain uses TRBV7-9 with TRBJ1-1; 7 positions match TRBD1. CDR1 and CDR2 (germline): SEHNR, FQNEAQ (reference sequence). The length of the CDR3 is 14 residues. With V trimmed by 5 bases and J by 2 bases, 5 bases remained unmatched. As DNA, the CDR3 is TGTGCCAGCAGCAGAGAGGGGGCAAACACTGAAGCTTTCTTT. It is translated as CASSREGANTEAFF.

This sequence joins TRBV6-6 and TRBJ2-7; a weak D match, TRBD2 (5 bases). This CDR3 spans 15 amino acids. Trimming cost V 5 bases and J 0 bases, with 14 bases left between them. CDR1 and CDR2 from the germline V gene are MNHNY and SVGAGI (reference sequence). The CDR3 here is CASSGLAGGSYEQYF. The CDR3 nucleotides read TGTGCCAGCAGTGGCCTGGCGGGCGGCTCCTACGAGCAGTACTTC.